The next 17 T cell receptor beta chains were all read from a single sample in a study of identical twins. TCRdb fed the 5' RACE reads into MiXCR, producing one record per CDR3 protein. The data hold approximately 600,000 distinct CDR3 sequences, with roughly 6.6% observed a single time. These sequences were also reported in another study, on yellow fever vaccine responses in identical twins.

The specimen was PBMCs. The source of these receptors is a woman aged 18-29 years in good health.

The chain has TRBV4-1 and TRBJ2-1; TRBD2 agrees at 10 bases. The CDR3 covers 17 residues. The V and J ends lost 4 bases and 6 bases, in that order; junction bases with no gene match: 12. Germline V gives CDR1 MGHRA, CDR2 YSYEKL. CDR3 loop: CASSPPGSGGVSNEQFF. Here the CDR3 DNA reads TGCGCCAGCAGCCCACCTGGGAGCGGGGGGGTTTCCAATGAGCAGTTCTTC.

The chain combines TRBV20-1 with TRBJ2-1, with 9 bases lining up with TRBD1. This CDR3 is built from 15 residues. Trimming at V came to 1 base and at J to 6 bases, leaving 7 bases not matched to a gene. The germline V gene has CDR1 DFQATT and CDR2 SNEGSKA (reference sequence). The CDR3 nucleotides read TGCAGTGCTAGAGGACAGGGACAGGGAATCAATGAGCAGTTCTTC. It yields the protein CSARGQGQGINEQFF.

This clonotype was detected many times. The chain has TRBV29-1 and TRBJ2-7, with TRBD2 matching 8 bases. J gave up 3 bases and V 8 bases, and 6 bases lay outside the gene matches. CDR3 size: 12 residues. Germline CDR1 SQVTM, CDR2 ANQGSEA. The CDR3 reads CSFSGSFYEQYF. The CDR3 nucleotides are TGCAGCTTCAGCGGGAGTTTCTACGAGCAGTACTTC.

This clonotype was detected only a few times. CDR3 DNA: TGTGCCAGCAGCACCCAAGGGCAGGGTGCCACCGGGGAGCTGTTTTTT. This gives the protein CASSTQGQGATGELFF. This chain connects TRBV7-9 to TRBJ2-2, with D possibly TRBD1 on 5 matching bases. The V gene's germline CDR1 is SEHNR and CDR2 FQNEAQ (reference sequence). The CDR3 runs to 16 residues. V was trimmed by 5 bases and J by 4 bases, leaving 17 bases between them. The variable domain in full, with the rest retrieved from reference TRBV7-9 and TRBJ2-2, is DTGVSQNPRHKITKRGQNVTFRCDPISEHNRLYWYRQTLGQGPEFLTYFQNEAQLEKSRLLSDRFSAERPKGSFSTLEIQRTEQGDSAMYLCASSTQGQGATGELFFGEGSRLTVL.

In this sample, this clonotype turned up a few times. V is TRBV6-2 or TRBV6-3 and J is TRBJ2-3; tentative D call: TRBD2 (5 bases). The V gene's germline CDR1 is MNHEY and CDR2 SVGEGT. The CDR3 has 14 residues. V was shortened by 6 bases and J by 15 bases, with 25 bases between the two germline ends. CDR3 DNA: TGTGCCAGCAGCCCCCCCCGGGTCAGCGGAAAAGGATATTTT. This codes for CASSPPRVSGKGYF.

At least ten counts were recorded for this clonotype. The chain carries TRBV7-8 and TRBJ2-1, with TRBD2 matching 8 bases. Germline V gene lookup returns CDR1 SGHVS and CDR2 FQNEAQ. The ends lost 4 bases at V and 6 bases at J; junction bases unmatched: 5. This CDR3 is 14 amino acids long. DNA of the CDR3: TGTGCCAGCAGCTCACGAGCGGGAGTCAATGAGCAGTTCTTC. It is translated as CASSSRAGVNEQFF.

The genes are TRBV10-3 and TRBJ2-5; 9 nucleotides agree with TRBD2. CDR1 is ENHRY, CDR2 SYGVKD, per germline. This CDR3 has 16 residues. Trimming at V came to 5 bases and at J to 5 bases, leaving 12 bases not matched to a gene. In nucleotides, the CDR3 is TGTGCCATCAGTTCACGACTAGCGGAGAGTGGGGAGACCCAGTACTTC. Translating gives CAISSRLAESGETQYF.

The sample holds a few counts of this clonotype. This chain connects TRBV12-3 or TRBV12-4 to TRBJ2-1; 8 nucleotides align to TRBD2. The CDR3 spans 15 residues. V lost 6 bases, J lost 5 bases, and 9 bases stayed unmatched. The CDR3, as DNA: TGTGCCAGCAGCCGGGCCCAGCGGGGGAACAATGAGCAGTTCTTC. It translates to CASSRAQRGNNEQFF.

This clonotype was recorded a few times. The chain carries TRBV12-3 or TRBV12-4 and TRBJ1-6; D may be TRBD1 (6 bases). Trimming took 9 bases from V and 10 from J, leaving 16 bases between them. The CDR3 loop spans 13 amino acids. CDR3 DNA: TGTGCCAGTTGGGGGCAGGCTCAATCACCCCTCCACTTT. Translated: CASWGQAQSPLHF.

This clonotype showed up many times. DNA of the CDR3: TGTGCCAGCCTGGCGGGGGGGGACACTGAAGCTTTCTTT. This gives the protein CASLAGGDTEAFF. The J gene is TRBJ1-1, the V gene TRBV12-3 or TRBV12-4, with a weak D call TRBD1 (5 bases). The CDR3 loop spans 13 amino acids. V shed 8 bases and J shed 3 bases, with 13 bases lying between them.

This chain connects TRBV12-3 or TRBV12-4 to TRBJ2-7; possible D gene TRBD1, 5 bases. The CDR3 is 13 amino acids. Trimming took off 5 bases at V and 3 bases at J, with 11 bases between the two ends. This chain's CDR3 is CASSQGASYEQYV. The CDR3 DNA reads TGTGCCAGCAGTCAAGGGGCCAGCTACGAGCAGTACGTC.

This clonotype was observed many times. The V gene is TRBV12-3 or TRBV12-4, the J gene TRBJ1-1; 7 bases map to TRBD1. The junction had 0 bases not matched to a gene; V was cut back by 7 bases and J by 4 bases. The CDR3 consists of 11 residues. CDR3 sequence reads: CASNRGTEAFF. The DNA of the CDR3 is TGTGCCAGCAACAGGGGCACTGAAGCTTTCTTT.

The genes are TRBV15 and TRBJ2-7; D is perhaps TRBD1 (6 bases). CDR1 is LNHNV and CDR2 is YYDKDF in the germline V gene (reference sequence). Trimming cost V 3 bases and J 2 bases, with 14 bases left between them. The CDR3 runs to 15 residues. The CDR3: CATSRIRTDTYEQYF. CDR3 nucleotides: TGTGCCACCAGCAGGATTAGGACAGATACCTACGAGCAGTACTTC.

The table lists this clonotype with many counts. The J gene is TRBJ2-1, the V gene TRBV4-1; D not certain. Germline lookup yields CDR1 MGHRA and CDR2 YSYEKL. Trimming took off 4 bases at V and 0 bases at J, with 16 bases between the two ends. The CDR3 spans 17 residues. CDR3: CASSPSAVPYSYNEQFF. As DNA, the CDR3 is TGCGCCAGCAGCCCCAGTGCGGTCCCTTACTCCTACAATGAGCAGTTCTTC.

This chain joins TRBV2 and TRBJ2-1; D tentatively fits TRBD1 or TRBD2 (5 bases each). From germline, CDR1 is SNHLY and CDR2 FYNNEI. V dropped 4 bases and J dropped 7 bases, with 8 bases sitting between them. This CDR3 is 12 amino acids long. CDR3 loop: CASSGGINEQFF. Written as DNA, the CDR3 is TGTGCCAGCAGTGGGGGGATAAATGAGCAGTTCTTC.

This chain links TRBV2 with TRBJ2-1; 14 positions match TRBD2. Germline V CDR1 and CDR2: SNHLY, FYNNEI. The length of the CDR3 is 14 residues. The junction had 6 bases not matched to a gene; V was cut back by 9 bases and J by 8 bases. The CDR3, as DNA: TGTGCCAGTGTGGGACTAGCGGGAGTTGATGAGCAGTTCTTC. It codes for CASVGLAGVDEQFF.

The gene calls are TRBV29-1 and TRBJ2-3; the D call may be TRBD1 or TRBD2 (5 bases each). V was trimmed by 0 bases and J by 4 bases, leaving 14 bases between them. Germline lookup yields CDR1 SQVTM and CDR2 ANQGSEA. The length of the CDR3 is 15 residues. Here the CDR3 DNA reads TGCAGCGTTGAAGAAGGGACCCCGGGCCCAGATACGCAGTATTTT. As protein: CSVEEGTPGPDTQYF.